Listed here are 27 T cell receptor beta chains from one sample, sequenced in a study of neoadjuvant anti-PD-1 for oral cavity cancer. The protocol was immunoSEQ multiplex PCR, while the TCRdb copy is restricted to in-frame clones and leaves out a portion. This sample has more than 10,000 clones; around three fifths occur once, and the top ten carry over 9%. The sample was tumor tissue, taken before nivolumab (anti-PD-1) treatment. The receptors were sampled from a person aged 40 to 85 with oral cavity squamous cell carcinoma.

The chain links TRBV9 to TRBJ2-2, with TRBD2 matching 7 bases. Losses at the gene ends were 3 bases for V and 5 bases for J; bases not matched to a gene: 7. CDR1 and CDR2 from the germline V gene are SGDLS and YYNGEE. The CDR3 runs to 15 residues. The CDR3 is CASSDVSGTTGELFF. DNA of the CDR3: TGTGCCAGCAGCGACGTAAGCGGGACGACCGGGGAGCTGTTTTTT.

The genes are TRBV10-3 and TRBJ2-1; TRBD1 might be the D (6 bases). CDR1 is ENHRY and CDR2 is SYGVKD in the germline V gene. This CDR3 is built from 13 residues. Trimming took 3 bases from V and 9 from J, leaving 12 bases between them. This CDR3 reads CAISDNRVGEQFF. CDR3 sequence (DNA): TGTGCCATCAGTGACAACAGGGTTGGTGAGCAGTTCTTC.

The chain uses TRBV6-1 and TRBJ2-1; no clear D gene. Germline V gene sequence: CDR1 MNHNS, CDR2 SASEGT. The CDR3 consists of 12 residues. The V end was cut by 6 bases, the J end by 12 bases, with 15 bases between. The CDR3 protein is CASSSTFSRQFF. In nucleotides, the CDR3 is TGTGCCAGCAGCTCTACTTTCTCTAGGCAGTTCTTC.

This chain connects TRBV10-3 to TRBJ2-5, with a weak D call TRBD2 (5 bases). The CDR3 spans 15 residues. Between the trimmed V and J ends, which lost 2 bases and 7 bases, there was a span of 17 bases. Looked up from germline, CDR1 is ENHRY and CDR2 is SYGVKD. The CDR3 is CAISEIGQTGGTQYF. Written as DNA, the CDR3 is TGTGCCATCAGTGAGATCGGGCAGACCGGAGGGACCCAGTACTTC.

The J gene is TRBJ2-5, the V gene TRBV7-3; TRBD2 might be the D (6 bases). The CDR3 extends over 15 amino acids. The germline V and J ends were trimmed by 5 bases and 5 bases, with 18 bases remaining between them. The germline gives CDR1 SGHTA, CDR2 FQGTGA. CDR3 sequence reads: CASSPSYGRMETQYF. The DNA of the CDR3 is TGTGCCAGCAGCCCCAGTTACGGGAGAATGGAGACCCAGTACTTC.

V gene TRBV5-1 combines with J gene TRBJ2-5; 9 positions match TRBD2. V was clipped by 0 bases and J by 4 bases; unmatched bases: 7. Germline-derived CDR1 and CDR2 are SGHRS and YFSETQ. The CDR3 is 16 amino acids. As DNA, the CDR3 is TGCGCCAGCAGCTTGGCCGCGGGACTAGCTGGAGAGACCCAGTACTTC. This encodes CASSLAAGLAGETQYF.

This chain connects TRBV5-1 to TRBJ2-2; TRBD2 matches at 14 bases. With V trimmed by 7 bases and J by 5 bases, 10 bases remained unmatched. The CDR3 is 17 amino acids. Germline-derived CDR1 and CDR2 are SGHRS and YFSETQ. CDR3 residues: CASYLWTSGGPTGELFF. CDR3 in DNA: TGCGCCAGCTATCTCTGGACTAGCGGGGGGCCAACCGGGGAGCTGTTTTTT.

This sequence joins TRBV6-1 and TRBJ1-2; D not certain. The CDR3 covers 13 residues. V lost 7 bases to trimming and J lost 8 bases, with 17 bases between them. The germline gives CDR1 MNHNS, CDR2 SASEGT. The CDR3 reads CASKQPNREGYTF. DNA of the CDR3: TGTGCCAGCAAGCAGCCTAACCGTGAGGGCTACACCTTC.

In its sample, this clone was seen a few times. The gene calls are TRBV28 and TRBJ1-1; D ambiguous. Deletions cut 2 bases from V and 1 base from J, with 5 bases between. The CDR3 loop spans 13 amino acids. The germline gives CDR1 MDHEN, CDR2 SYDVKM. The CDR3: CASSLQWNTEAFF. In DNA form, the CDR3 reads TGTGCCAGCAGTTTACAGTGGAACACTGAAGCTTTCTTT.

This clone has just a few counts. The genes are TRBV5-5 and TRBJ1-5, with no clear D. Germline CDR1 and CDR2: SGHKS and YYEKEE (reference sequence). V was cut by 1 base and J by 0 bases, with 14 bases left in between. This CDR3 has 17 amino acids. This chain's CDR3 is CASSLSGRGNSNQPQHF. The CDR3 DNA is TGTGCCAGCAGCTTGAGTGGAAGAGGCAATAGCAATCAGCCCCAGCATTTT.

V is TRBV5-6 and J is TRBJ2-7; unclear D gene. The CDR3 is 14 amino acids. Germline loops: CDR1 SGHDT, CDR2 YYEEEE. V was shortened by 2 bases and J by 3 bases, with 12 bases between the two germline ends. CDR3 sequence: CASSLGQTIYEQYF. CDR3 bases: TGTGCCAGCAGCTTAGGTCAAACAATCTACGAGCAGTACTTC.

This rearrangement joins TRBV7-2 to TRBJ2-5, with D maybe TRBD2 (6 bases). Germline values: CDR1 SGHTA, CDR2 FQGNSA. The CDR3 contains 15 residues. V dropped 4 bases and J dropped 2 bases, with 14 bases sitting between them. The CDR3 loop is CASSSLSGGQETQYF. The DNA for the CDR3 is TGTGCCAGCAGCTCGCTAAGTGGAGGGCAAGAGACCCAGTACTTC.

The V and J genes are TRBV7-6 and TRBJ2-7, with 9 bases fitting TRBD2. Germline V gene data show CDR1 as SGHVS and CDR2 as FNYEAQ. V gave up 6 bases and J gave up 0 bases; unmatched junction bases: 9. The CDR3 spans 16 residues. In DNA, the CDR3 is TGTGCCAGCAGTTATTCCGGGACTAGCTTCTCCTACGAGCAGTACTTC. Translation: CASSYSGTSFSYEQYF.

The rearrangement links TRBV11-2 to TRBJ2-3; D not certain. This CDR3 has 12 amino acids. Deletions cut 10 bases from V and 0 bases from J, with 8 bases between. Germline CDR1 SGHAT, CDR2 FQNNGV. CDR3 in DNA: TGTGCCACCAGTCCTAGCACAGATACGCAGTATTTT. Translation gives CATSPSTDTQYF.

This clone turned up a few times. The V and J genes are TRBV14 and TRBJ2-3, with 7 bases that match TRBD1. The CDR3 is made up of 14 amino acids. The ends lost 1 base at V and 3 bases at J; junction bases unmatched: 1. Germline V gene data show CDR1 as SGHDN and CDR2 as FVKESK. CDR3 DNA: TGTGCCAGCAGCCAAGTACAGGGGACAGATACGCAGTATTTT. It specifies CASSQVQGTDTQYF.

The chain couples TRBV19 to TRBJ1-1, with TRBD1 identical over 7 bases. After removal of 5 bases from V and 1 base from J, the junction contained 7 bases not matched to a gene. The V gene's germline CDR1 is LNHDA and CDR2 SQIVND (reference sequence). The CDR3 consists of 15 residues. The CDR3 here is CASSRQGWSNTEAFF. The DNA for the CDR3 is TGTGCCAGTAGTCGACAGGGTTGGTCGAACACTGAAGCTTTCTTT.

The chain carries TRBV30 and TRBJ2-7; D is possibly TRBD1 (6 bases). CDR3 size: 14 residues. Trimming took 4 bases from V and 1 from J, leaving 14 bases between them. Germline V CDR1 and CDR2: GTSNPN, SVGIG (reference sequence). The CDR3 protein is CAWKRDTGSYEQYF. The CDR3 nucleotides read TGTGCCTGGAAAAGGGACACAGGATCCTACGAGCAGTACTTC.

This chain joins TRBV11-2 and TRBJ2-3, with 10 bases that match TRBD2. With 0 bases clipped from V and 8 bases from J, the junction kept 8 bases outside the gene matches. In germline, CDR1 is SGHAT, CDR2 FQNNGV. This CDR3 is 16 amino acids long. The DNA for the CDR3 is TGTGCCAGCAGCTTAGATGGGGCTAGCGGGAGAGGTACGCAGTATTTT. Translated, it gives CASSLDGASGRGTQYF.

This clone turned up a few times. This chain connects TRBV19 to TRBJ1-1; the D is unclear. The CDR3 loop spans 15 amino acids. CDR1 and CDR2 (germline): LNHDA, SQIVND (reference sequence). V was clipped by 4 bases and J by 1 base, with 13 bases between them. The DNA for the CDR3 is TGTGCCAGTAGTACCGCAGCTACCTCGAACACTGAAGCTTTCTTT. Protein sequence: CASSTAATSNTEAFF.

The V gene is TRBV7-9, the J gene TRBJ2-5; no definite D call. Trimming shortened V by 5 bases and J by 5 bases, and 9 bases separated the two germline ends. The CDR3 extends over 12 amino acids. Germline V gene data show CDR1 as SEHNR and CDR2 as FQNEAQ (reference sequence). The CDR3 sequence: CASSQFGETQYF. As DNA, the CDR3 is TGTGCCAGCAGCCAATTCGGGGAGACCCAGTACTTC.

V gene TRBV28 combines with J gene TRBJ2-5; D is undetermined. The J call may not be correct, given that the DNA end is closer to TRBJ2-7. The CDR3 spans 14 residues. Germline CDR1 reads MDHEN; CDR2 reads SYDVKM. CDR3 in amino acids: CASNNPDSIYEQYF. The CDR3 nucleotides are TGTGCCAGCAACAACCCCGACTCCATCTACGAGCAGTACTTC.

This chain links TRBV15 with TRBJ2-7, with 7 bases matching TRBD2. Germline V lookup: CDR1 LNHNV, CDR2 YYDKDF (reference sequence). J lost 2 bases, V lost 0 bases, and 7 bases had no gene match. The CDR3 extends over 16 amino acids. CDR3 loop: CATSRESGAHPYEQYF. The CDR3 nucleotides are TGTGCCACCAGCAGAGAGAGCGGGGCCCACCCCTACGAGCAGTACTTC.

The chain has TRBV9 and TRBJ1-5; a weak D match, TRBD1 (6 bases). This CDR3 spans 14 amino acids. Germline V gives CDR1 SGDLS, CDR2 YYNGEE. Deletions cut 3 bases from V and 4 bases from J, with 11 bases between. The DNA for the CDR3 is TGTGCCAGCAGCGCGGACAGCTATAATCAGCCCCAGCATTTT. Amino acids: CASSADSYNQPQHF.

This clone has more than one count but fewer than ten. V usage is TRBV7-9 and J usage is TRBJ1-2; no definite D call. Trimming stripped 5 bases from V and 7 bases from J, with 14 bases between. Germline V CDR1 and CDR2: SEHNR, FQNEAQ (reference sequence). CDR3 length: 13 amino acids. The CDR3 sequence: CASSPQPGPGYTF. CDR3 bases: TGTGCCAGCAGCCCTCAGCCAGGACCTGGCTACACCTTC.

The rearrangement uses TRBV28 and TRBJ1-4, with 9 bases lining up with TRBD1. The CDR3 spans 14 residues. Germline trimming cut 4 bases from V and 14 bases from J; bases unmatched to any gene: 11. CDR1 and CDR2 from the germline V gene are MDHEN and SYDVKM. This CDR3 is CASSSPGQGKGLFF. CDR3 bases: TGTGCCAGCAGTTCCCCAGGACAGGGGAAGGGGCTGTTTTTT. The full variable domain, completed using reference TRBV28 and TRBJ1-4, is DVKVTQSSRYLVKRTGEKVFLECVQDMDHENMFWYRQDPGLGLRLIYFSYDVKMKEKGDIPEGYSVSREKKERFSLILESASTNQTSMYLCASSSPGQGKGLFFGSGTQLSVL.

This chain links TRBV5-1 with TRBJ2-1; D is possibly TRBD1 (6 bases). The V end was cut by 3 bases, the J end by 5 bases, with 9 bases between. There are 13 residues in the CDR3. Germline lookup yields CDR1 SGHRS and CDR2 YFSETQ. Written as DNA, the CDR3 is TGCGCCAGCAGCTCGGACAGTAACAATGAGCAGTTCTTC. This encodes CASSSDSNNEQFF.

V usage is TRBV29-1 and J usage is TRBJ2-3; 8 nucleotides line up with TRBD1. The germline V gene encodes CDR1 SQVTM and CDR2 ANQGSEA. The CDR3 has 14 amino acids. V was clipped by 8 bases and J by 2 bases; unmatched bases: 9. CDR3: CSYQDRAFTDTQYF. CDR3 nucleotides: TGCAGCTATCAGGACAGGGCCTTCACAGATACGCAGTATTTT.